The rows below give T cell receptor beta chains drawn from one sample of a study of glioma-infiltrating T cells after dendritic cell vaccination. Clones were read by immunoSEQ multiplex PCR, and TCRdb kept only the in-frame ones, dropping some. The sample has roughly 96,000 clones; around three quarters are singletons. The sequenced sample was blood, obtained before dendritic cell vaccination. These receptors all stem from a human donor with glioblastoma. Each CDR3 is given with its conserved first and last residue. D genes are given only for firm matches. Part of the rows lack a size; the others show once, few, many or a class for expanded clones.

CDR3 protein | CDR3 DNA | J gene | clone size | V gene | D gene | CDR3 length
CASSVEGEGTEAFF | TGTGCCAGCAGTGTAGAAGGGGAGGGCACTGAAGCTTTCTTT | TRBJ1-1 | . | TRBV2 | . | 14
CASSQELAGWSYNEQFF | TGTGCCAGCAGCCAAGAACTAGCGGGATGGTCCTACAATGAGCAGTTCTTC | TRBJ2-1 | . | TRBV16 | TRBD2 | 17
CASKGVSNQPQHF | TGTGCCAGTAAAGGGGTCAGCAATCAGCCCCAGCATTTT | TRBJ1-5 | few | TRBV19 | . | 13
CASSPNMGFAETQYF | TGTGCCAGCAGCCCTAACATGGGCTTTGCGGAGACCCAGTACTTC | TRBJ2-5 | once | TRBV5-4 | . | 15
CASLGQGGTEAFF | TGTGCCAGCCTCGGACAGGGGGGCACTGAAGCTTTCTTT | TRBJ1-1 | . | TRBV10-3 | TRBD1 | 13
CASSLAGGRTYNEQFF | TGTGCCAGCAGCTTAGCGGGGGGGAGGACCTACAATGAGCAGTTCTTC | TRBJ2-1 | . | TRBV7-2 | TRBD2 | 16
CASSESASWAAQTYEQYF | TGCGCCAGCAGTGAGTCGGCCTCTTGGGCAGCTCAGACCTACGAGCAGTACTTC | TRBJ2-7 | . | TRBV10-2 | . | 18
CASSRDRWMNTEAFF | TGTGCCAGTAGTCGGGACAGGTGGATGAACACTGAAGCTTTCTTT | TRBJ1-1 | . | TRBV19 | TRBD1 | 15
CSVAVAGGDRGEAFF | TGCAGCGTTGCGGTCGCAGGGGGCGATCGGGGTGAAGCTTTCTTT | TRBJ1-1 | once | TRBV29-1 | TRBD1 | 15
CAWSSTGYSNQPQHF | TGTGCCTGGAGTTCCACAGGGTACAGCAATCAGCCCCAGCATTTT | TRBJ1-5 | once | TRBV30 | . | 15
CASSPGGWGQDGYTF | TGTGCCAGCAGCCCCGGGGGGTGGGGGCAAGATGGCTACACCTTC | TRBJ1-2 | medium-sized | TRBV5-6 | . | 15
CASSFMGLAFTDTQYF | TGCGCCAGCAGCTTTATGGGACTAGCGTTCACAGATACGCAGTATTTT | TRBJ2-3 | . | TRBV5-1 | TRBD2 | 16
CASSERGRWYGYTF | TGTGCCAGCAGTGAAAGGGGTAGATGGTATGGCTACACCTTC | TRBJ1-2 | . | TRBV2 | . | 14
CASSLGTTLYNEQFF | TGCGCCAGCAGCTTGGGGACAACCCTTTACAATGAGCAGTTCTTC | TRBJ2-1 | . | TRBV5-1 | . | 15
CASSGRAGASETQYF | TGCGCCAGCAGCGGTCGAGCGGGGGCCTCAGAGACCCAGTACTTC | TRBJ2-5 | few | TRBV4-1 | TRBD2 | 15
CASSPTSRDRDTEAFF | TGTGCCAGCAGCCCGACTTCCCGGGACAGGGACACTGAAGCTTTCTTT | TRBJ1-1 | . | TRBV5-4 | TRBD1 | 16
CALKEGAYGYTF | TGTGCCCTAAAGGAGGGTGCCTATGGCTACACCTTC | TRBJ1-2 | . | TRBV30 | . | 12
CSVVTGKETQYF | TGCAGCGTTGTAACAGGGAAAGAGACCCAGTACTTC | TRBJ2-5 | . | TRBV29-1 | . | 12
CASSLVPTGGTGELFF | TGTGCCAGCAGCTTAGTTCCGACGGGGGGAACCGGGGAGCTGTTTTTT | TRBJ2-2 | . | TRBV7-9 | TRBD2 | 16
CASSLNSPGETQYF | TGTGCCAGCAGCCTCAACTCGCCCGGGGAGACCCAGTACTTC | TRBJ2-5 | . | TRBV6-5 | . | 14
CASSYSGVAGNTIYF | TGTGCCAGCAGTTACTCAGGGGTGGCTGGAAACACCATATATTTT | TRBJ1-3 | . | TRBV6-5 | . | 15
CASSPHEDTQYF | TGTGCCAGCTCACCACATGAGGATACCCAGTACTTC | TRBJ2-5 | . | TRBV18 | . | 12
CASSRLAEYNEQFF | TGTGCCAGTAGTCGACTAGCGGAGTACAATGAGCAGTTCTTC | TRBJ2-1 | . | TRBV19 | TRBD2 | 14
CASSYSEGNTEAFF | TGCGCCAGCAGCTATAGTGAGGGTAACACTGAAGCTTTCTTT | TRBJ1-1 | . | TRBV5-1 | . | 14
CAWSYGQTNQPQHF | TGTGCCTGGAGTTATGGACAAACTAATCAGCCCCAGCATTTT | TRBJ1-5 | . | TRBV30 | . | 14
CASSSSEGQETQYF | TGCGCCAGCAGCTCCTCGGAGGGGCAAGAGACCCAGTACTTC | TRBJ2-5 | . | TRBV5-1 | . | 14
CASSPSTGGFAGANVLTF | TGTGCCAGCAGTCCATCGACAGGGGGGTTTGCTGGGGCCAACGTCCTGACTTTC | TRBJ2-6 | . | TRBV28 | TRBD1 | 18
CASSPFGGVPYTGELFF | TGCGCCAGCAGCCCTTTCGGGGGGGTCCCGTACACCGGGGAGCTGTTTTTT | TRBJ2-2 | . | TRBV5-1 | TRBD2 | 17
CASSEVWTGGTKTNEKLFF | TGTGCCAGCAGTGAAGTCTGGACAGGGGGGACAAAAACTAATGAAAAACTGTTTTTT | TRBJ1-4 | . | TRBV2 | TRBD1 | 19
CASSTRGKGNYEQYF | TGTGCCAGCAGTACCCGGGGGAAGGGGAACTACGAGCAGTACTTC | TRBJ2-7 | . | TRBV6-1 | . | 15
CASSSSPRTDGNTIYF | TGCGCCAGCAGCTCCTCTCCTAGGACAGATGGAAACACCATATATTTT | TRBJ1-3 | few | TRBV5-1 | . | 16
CASSLGPGLAGGIEYF | TGTGCCAGCAGCTTGGGACCGGGACTAGCGGGGGGTATTGAGTACTTC | TRBJ2-5 | . | TRBV7-2 | TRBD2 | 16
CAGTSGRNPYEQYF | TGTGCCGGAACTAGCGGGAGGAACCCCTACGAGCAGTACTTC | TRBJ2-7 | . | TRBV2 | TRBD2 | 14
CASSEVTGGSTEAFF | TGTGCCAGCAGTGAAGTAACAGGGGGCTCCACTGAAGCTTTCTTT | TRBJ1-1 | . | TRBV6-1 | TRBD1 | 15
CASSLWGRGDYEQYF | TGTGCCAGCAGCTTGTGGGGCAGGGGGGACTACGAGCAGTACTTC | TRBJ2-7 | . | TRBV5-6 | . | 15
CASSFRGDFDNEQFF | TGCGCCAGCAGCTTTCGGGGGGACTTCGACAATGAGCAGTTCTTC | TRBJ2-1 | once | TRBV5-1 | TRBD2 | 15
CASSHRPKDRGLSYEQYF | TGTGCCAGCAGCCACCGCCCCAAAGACAGGGGCCTATCCTACGAGCAGTACTTC | TRBJ2-7 | . | TRBV14 | TRBD1 | 18
CASSAIGLVGNEQFF | TGTGCCAGCAGCGCCATAGGACTAGTTGGCAATGAGCAGTTCTTC | TRBJ2-1 | . | TRBV9 | TRBD2 | 15
CASSLFWGRGRDEKLFF | TGTGCCAGCAGTTTATTTTGGGGGAGGGGAAGAGATGAAAAACTGTTTTTT | TRBJ1-4 | . | TRBV28 | . | 17
CASSLAHRRGTEAFF | TGTGCCAGCAGCTTGGCCCACCGTAGGGGAACTGAAGCTTTCTTT | TRBJ1-1 | . | TRBV5-5 | . | 15
CASSEMGRSSYNSPLHF | TGTGCCAGCAGTGAAATGGGCCGTAGCTCCTATAATTCACCCCTCCACTTT | TRBJ1-6 | . | TRBV2 | . | 17
CASSEFDEQYF | TGTGCCAGCAGTGAATTCGACGAGCAGTACTTC | TRBJ2-7 | few | TRBV2 | . | 11
CASSVSSGRGSYNEQFF | TGTGCCAGCAGCGTGAGTAGCGGGAGGGGCTCCTACAATGAGCAGTTCTTC | TRBJ2-1 | . | TRBV9 | TRBD2 | 17
CASSHDRGNCGYTF | TGCGCCAGCAGCCACGACAGGGGGAACTGTGGCTACACCTTC | TRBJ1-2 | . | TRBV4-1 | TRBD1 | 14
CASSLLPSGSGELFF | TGTGCCAGCAGCTTACTTCCTAGCGGGAGCGGGGAGCTGTTTTTT | TRBJ2-2 | few | TRBV7-2 | TRBD2 | 15
CASSLRGLGGDTQYF | TGCGCCAGCAGCTTGAGGGGACTGGGTGGAGATACGCAGTATTTT | TRBJ2-3 | . | TRBV5-1 | . | 15
CASSSRRAYEQYF | TGTGCCAGCAGCTCCCGCCGGGCCTACGAGCAGTACTTC | TRBJ2-7 | . | TRBV7-2 | . | 13
CASSVDGSAAYGYTF | TGTGCCAGCAGCGTAGATGGGTCGGCGGCCTATGGCTACACCTTC | TRBJ1-2 | . | TRBV9 | . | 15
CSVAGQRNEKLFF | TGCAGCGTCGCGGGACAGAGGAATGAAAAACTGTTTTTT | TRBJ1-4 | . | TRBV29-1 | TRBD1 | 13
CASRTRVTSSYF | TGTGCCAGCAGGACTAGGGTGACATCTTCGTATTTT | TRBJ2-3 | . | TRBV2 | . | 12
CASGWASGHNEQFF | TGTGCCAGCGGATGGGCTAGCGGACACAATGAGCAGTTCTTC | TRBJ2-1 | . | TRBV28 | TRBD2 | 14
CASSLAGGSSYNEQFF | TGCGCCAGCAGCTTAGCGGGGGGAAGCTCCTACAATGAGCAGTTCTTC | TRBJ2-1 | . | TRBV5-1 | TRBD2 | 16
CASSLDGRDRVPGELFF | TGTGCCAGCAGCTTGGACGGCCGGGACAGGGTCCCCGGGGAGCTGTTTTTT | TRBJ2-2 | . | TRBV7-6 | TRBD1 | 17
CASSRPVRGNTEAFF | TGTGCCAGCAGCCGTCCCGTAAGGGGGAACACTGAAGCTTTCTTT | TRBJ1-1 | . | TRBV7-9 | . | 15
CASSGLALQYF | TGTGCCAGCAGCGGACTAGCGCTCCAGTACTTC | TRBJ2-5 | . | TRBV6-1 | TRBD2 | 11
CAWSEGLFRRQGPGKDTEAFF | TGTGCCTGGAGTGAGGGCCTTTTCCGGCGACAGGGCCCAGGGAAGGACACTGAAGCTTTCTTT | TRBJ1-1 | few | TRBV30 | TRBD1 | 21
CASSFGGSTDSSNEQFF | TGTGCCAGCAGCTTTGGAGGGTCTACCGATTCGTCCAATGAGCAGTTCTTC | TRBJ2-1 | . | TRBV5-4 | . | 17
CATSRRQGEFYEQYF | TGTGCCACCAGCAGGAGGCAGGGGGAATTCTACGAGCAGTACTTC | TRBJ2-7 | once | TRBV15 | TRBD1 | 15